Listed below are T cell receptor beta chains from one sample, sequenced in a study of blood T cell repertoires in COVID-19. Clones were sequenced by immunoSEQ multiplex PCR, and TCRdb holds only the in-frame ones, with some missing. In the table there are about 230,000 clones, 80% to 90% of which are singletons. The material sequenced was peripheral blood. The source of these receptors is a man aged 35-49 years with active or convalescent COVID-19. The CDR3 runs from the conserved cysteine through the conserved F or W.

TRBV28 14 CASRPQGAGNTIYF
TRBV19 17 CASSMTSRGGAVIDYTF
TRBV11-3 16 CASSLDQRGGYNEQFF
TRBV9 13 CASSVQGAGGYTF
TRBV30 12 CAWSLAGGEQYF
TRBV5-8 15 CASSLPGQGGYGYTF
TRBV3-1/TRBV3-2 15 CASSHGDRSNYGYTF
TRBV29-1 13 CSVGSGTGNTIYF
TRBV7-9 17 CASSTTGAAATNEKLFF
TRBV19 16 CASSIGYAGGFPPLHF
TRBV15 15 CATSRGGTGSNTIYF
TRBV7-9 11 CASSRTTEAFF
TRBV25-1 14 CASKREVRNSPLHF
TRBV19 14 CASRASGYSYEQYF
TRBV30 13 CAWKGTGQYGYTF
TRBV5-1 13 CASSSQGSETQYF
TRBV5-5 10 CASSVNTQYF
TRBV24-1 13 CATGTGGYNEQFF
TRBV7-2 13 CASSLQENTEAFF
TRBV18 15 CASSPHPKTGETQYF
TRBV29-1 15 CSVGTSGSGTDTQYF
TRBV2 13 CASLGSVYGGYTF
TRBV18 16 CASSPNRAGVNTEAFF
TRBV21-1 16 CASSKPRSGRANTQYF
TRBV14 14 CASSPDRKAYEQYF
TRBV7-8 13 CASSQTGTYEQYF
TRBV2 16 CASTNGVYRASDEQYF
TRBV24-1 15 CATSDSPGQGYGYTF
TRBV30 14 CAWRGQVYNSPLHF
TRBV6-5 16 CASSYRGQGPSGTQYF
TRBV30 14 CAWDRDRGYTEAFF
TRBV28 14 CASTRQGAVYEQYF
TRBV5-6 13 CASSLIVNTEAFF
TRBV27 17 CASSPGTGTLSNQPQHF
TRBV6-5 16 CASSYDGGATGNTIYF
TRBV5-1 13 CASSFGEAYGYTF
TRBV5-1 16 CASSAEPGTGSYEQYF
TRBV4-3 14 CASSQDGAAAEAFF
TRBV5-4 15 CASSLPTGKGNEQFF
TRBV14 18 CASSHSQWVGQGNSPLHF
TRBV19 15 CASSGRQGVLYEQYF
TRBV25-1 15 CASSSEPGDADTQYF
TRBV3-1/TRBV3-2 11 CASSQLNEQFF
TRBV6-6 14 CASSYAEGNTEAFF
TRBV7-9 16 CASSPRPVTGFYVLTF
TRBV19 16 CASTQTATFSGNTIYF
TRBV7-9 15 CASSLAGGQTREQYF
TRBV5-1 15 CASSLSTAGNTEAFF
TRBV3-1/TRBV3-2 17 CASSQDSGTSGYNEQFF
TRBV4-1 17 CASSETGGAALNTEAFF
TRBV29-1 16 CSVRTGGRGSYNEQFF
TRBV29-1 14 CSVEPSGRTDTQYF
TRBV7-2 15 CASSPLRGNTGELFF
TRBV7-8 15 CASSIRDRVSYEQYF
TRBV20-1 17 CSASPPQGTRGTGELFF